This entry lists 32 T cell receptor beta chains sequenced from one sample in a study of T cell responses to AZD1222 COVID-19 vaccine. The repertoire was sequenced with immunoSEQ multiplex PCR; TCRdb's copy has only in-frame clones and lacks some. The table shows 65,000 to 85,000 clones, with around 89% occurring only once. The sequences come from peripheral blood, collected 28 days after the second dose of the MenACWY control vaccine. Receptors originate from an adult who received the MenACWY meningococcal vaccine as a control.

The chain joins TRBV7-2 to TRBJ2-1, with D maybe TRBD2 (6 bases). The V gene lost 5 bases and the J gene lost 0 bases, with 17 bases spanning the gap. The CDR3 runs 17 residues. CDR1 and CDR2 from the germline V gene are SGHTA and FQGNSA. The DNA for the CDR3 is TGTGCCAGCAGCCTCGGAAGGGGACTCTACTCCTACAATGAGCAGTTCTTC. The encoded protein is CASSLGRGLYSYNEQFF.

The chain links TRBV6-6 to TRBJ1-3; D perhaps matches TRBD1 (6 bases). CDR1 and CDR2 from the germline V gene are MNHNY and SVGAGI (reference sequence). V was shortened by 6 bases and J by 0 bases, with 15 bases between the two germline ends. The CDR3 is made up of 16 amino acids. The CDR3, as DNA: TGTGCCAGCAGCTACACGGGGGCCGGCTCTGGAAACACCATATATTTT. It is translated as CASSYTGAGSGNTIYF.

This clone was recorded a few times. The CDR3 DNA is TGTGCCAGCAGCGTAGGCACGAACACTGAAGCTTTCTTT. Amino acid sequence: CASSVGTNTEAFF. The V call is TRBV9, the J call TRBJ1-1; D unclear. CDR3 size: 13 residues. Trimming took off 0 bases at V and 1 base at J, with 4 bases between the two ends. Germline-derived CDR1 and CDR2 are SGDLS and YYNGEE. Drawing the rest from reference TRBV9 and TRBJ1-1, the complete variable domain is DSGVTQTPKHLITATGQRVTLRCSPRSGDLSVYWYQQSLDQGLQFLIQYYNGEERAKGNILERFSAQQFPDLHSELNLSSLELGDSALYFCASSVGTNTEAFFGQGTRLTVV.

The rearrangement links TRBV6-4 to TRBJ1-1; D is uncertain. This CDR3 contains 13 residues. The germline V and J ends were trimmed by 3 bases and 1 base, with 6 bases remaining between them. Per germline, CDR1 MRHNA and CDR2 SNTAGT. CDR3 loop: CASSEARNTEAFF. As DNA, the CDR3 is TGTGCCAGCAGTGAAGCGAGGAACACTGAAGCTTTCTTT.

The V call is TRBV19, the J call TRBJ1-5; D uncertain. CDR1 is LNHDA and CDR2 is SQIVND in the germline V gene (reference sequence). The CDR3 spans 13 residues. V was pared by 5 bases and J by 4 bases, with 9 bases between. CDR3 residues: CASSPGWNQPQHF. The CDR3 DNA reads TGTGCCAGTAGTCCGGGTTGGAATCAGCCCCAGCATTTT.

The V call is TRBV6-6, the J call TRBJ1-2; possible D gene TRBD1, 5 bases. Germline V gene lookup returns CDR1 MNHNY and CDR2 SVGAGI (reference sequence). The CDR3 is 12 residues long. V gave up 8 bases and J gave up 2 bases, with 9 bases separating them. The CDR3 nucleotides are TGTGCCAGCCTGGACAAGAACTATGGCTACACCTTC. Protein: CASLDKNYGYTF.

V is TRBV7-2 and J is TRBJ1-5; a weak D match, TRBD1 (6 bases). V was shortened by 2 bases and J by 3 bases, with 8 bases between the two germline ends. Germline CDR1 is SGHTA and CDR2 is FQGNSA. CDR3 length equals 14 residues. The DNA for the CDR3 is TGTGCCAGCAGCTTATGGGGGGCCAATCAGCCCCAGCATTTT. Residues: CASSLWGANQPQHF.

V and J are TRBV29-1 and TRBJ1-2; no firm D call. This CDR3 is built from 10 residues. V lost 0 bases to trimming and J lost 6 bases, with 2 bases between them. Germline values: CDR1 SQVTM, CDR2 ANQGSEA. The CDR3 is CSVEEDGYTF. In DNA, the CDR3 is TGCAGCGTTGAAGAGGATGGCTACACCTTC.

The chain employs TRBV5-6 and TRBJ1-5; tentative D call: TRBD1 (5 bases). Trimming removed 0 bases at V and 9 bases at J, with 7 bases between. Germline V gives CDR1 SGHDT, CDR2 YYEEEE. This CDR3 region has 12 residues. The DNA of the CDR3 is TGTGCCAGCAGCTTGGGGGACGGGCCCCAGCATTTT. Its protein is CASSLGDGPQHF.

This clone appeared once. The chain is built from TRBV6-1 and TRBJ1-2, with a tentative D call TRBD1 (5 bases). The CDR3 is made up of 13 amino acids. Trimming cost V 2 bases and J 6 bases, with 10 bases left between them. Germline values: CDR1 MNHNS, CDR2 SASEGT. The DNA for the CDR3 is TGTGCCAGCAGTGAATCAGGGAGGAATGGCTACACCTTC. Protein sequence: CASSESGRNGYTF.

This clone was seen only a few times. The chain employs TRBV6-2 or TRBV6-3 and TRBJ1-6, with D maybe TRBD1 (6 bases). V lost 6 bases to trimming and J lost 5 bases, with 17 bases between them. The V gene's germline CDR1 is MNHEY and CDR2 SVGEGT. The CDR3 has 16 amino acids. CDR3: CASSPRGAGDNSPLHF. Here the CDR3 DNA reads TGTGCCAGCAGCCCTCGGGGGGCAGGTGATAATTCACCCCTCCACTTT.

The rearrangement joins TRBV6-5 to TRBJ1-5; no definite D call. From germline, CDR1 is MNHEY and CDR2 SVGAGI. Trimming cost V 8 bases and J 5 bases, with 7 bases left between them. This CDR3 is built from 11 residues. The CDR3: CASGTDQPQHF. CDR3 nucleotides: TGTGCCAGCGGAACGGATCAGCCCCAGCATTTT.

This clone has a single count. V gene TRBV15 combines with J gene TRBJ1-1; D unresolved. The germline V and J ends were trimmed by 4 bases and 5 bases, with 11 bases remaining between them. Per the germline V gene, CDR1 is LNHNV and CDR2 is YYDKDF (reference sequence). The CDR3 loop spans 13 amino acids. The CDR3 region is CATSTLGGTEAFF. The DNA for the CDR3 is TGTGCCACCAGCACTTTAGGAGGGACTGAAGCTTTCTTT.

The CDR3 sequence: CAWDLTNTEAFF. In DNA form, the CDR3 reads TGTGCCTGGGACCTTACGAACACTGAAGCTTTCTTT. V and J are TRBV30 and TRBJ1-1; D is ambiguous. With 5 bases removed from V and 1 base from J, the gap between germline ends came to 8 bases. The CDR3 runs to 12 residues. In germline, CDR1 is GTSNPN, CDR2 SVGIG (reference sequence).

J is TRBJ2-1 and V is TRBV7-2; TRBD1 is a possible D gene (6 bases). V was shortened by 8 bases and J by 1 base, with 15 bases between the two germline ends. The CDR3 covers 15 residues. CDR1 is SGHTA, CDR2 FQGNSA, per germline. CDR3 region: CASGAPGVSYNEQFF. Here the CDR3 DNA reads TGTGCCAGCGGGGCTCCAGGGGTTTCCTACAATGAGCAGTTCTTC.

The chain uses TRBV5-1 and TRBJ1-5; D may be TRBD1 (6 bases). From germline, CDR1 is SGHRS and CDR2 YFSETQ. This CDR3 spans 15 amino acids. The germline V and J ends were trimmed by 0 bases and 4 bases, with 11 bases remaining between them. CDR3 coding DNA: TGCGCCAGCAGCTTGGATAGCAGGGGAAATCAGCCCCAGCATTTT. This translates into CASSLDSRGNQPQHF.

This clone was seen just once. The V and J genes are TRBV7-9 and TRBJ2-3, with a tentative D call TRBD1 (6 bases). V lost 5 bases and J 4 bases, leaving 10 bases between the germline ends. Germline V gives CDR1 SEHNR, CDR2 FQNEAQ (reference sequence). The CDR3 is 13 amino acids. DNA for the CDR3: TGTGCCAGCAGCCCCAGGGGCCCAGATACGCAGTATTTT. Its protein is CASSPRGPDTQYF.

This chain links TRBV7-7 with TRBJ2-1; a possible D gene is TRBD1 (5 bases). The CDR3 is 13 amino acids. Germline V CDR1 and CDR2: SSHAT, FNYEAQ (reference sequence). The V end was cut by 5 bases, the J end by 7 bases, with 12 bases between. Here the CDR3 reads CASSLGPRNEQFF. The CDR3 DNA reads TGTGCCAGCAGCCTGGGGCCGAGGAATGAGCAGTTCTTC.

This clone was recorded only once. The rearrangement uses TRBV29-1 and TRBJ1-6; a weak D match, TRBD1 (6 bases). This CDR3 is built from 13 residues. Trimming left V 5 bases short and J 7 bases short, with 12 bases between. The germline CDR1 and CDR2 sequences are SQVTM and ANQGSEA. The chain's CDR3 is CSVRTVANSPLHF. CDR3 DNA sequence: TGCAGCGTTAGGACAGTAGCGAATTCACCCCTCCACTTT.

The chain carries TRBV4-1 and TRBJ1-1, with a tentative D call TRBD1 (5 bases). Germline V gene lookup returns CDR1 MGHRA and CDR2 YSYEKL. V lost 6 bases, J lost 1 base, and 9 bases lay in between. This CDR3 is built from 13 residues. The CDR3 nucleotides read TGCGCCAGCAGTTCGACAGCGAACACTGAAGCTTTCTTT. This codes for CASSSTANTEAFF.

The V gene is TRBV3-1 (or the pseudogene TRBV3-2), the J gene TRBJ1-4, with D unresolved. V gave up 3 bases and J gave up 15 bases, with 17 bases separating them. This CDR3 region has 13 residues. CDR1 is LGHDT and CDR2 is YNNKEL in the germline V gene (reference sequence). This chain's CDR3 is CASSHDNPGSMFF. In DNA, the CDR3 is TGTGCCAGCAGCCATGATAACCCGGGCTCGATGTTTTTT.

The chain has TRBV7-9 and TRBJ2-6; D unclear. Trimming stripped 6 bases from V and 7 bases from J, with 13 bases between. The CDR3 spans 14 residues. The germline CDR1 and CDR2 sequences are SEHNR and FQNEAQ (reference sequence). The DNA of the CDR3 is TGTGCCAGCAGGGAGTCGCTGGACGCCAACGTCCTGACTTTC. Protein: CASRESLDANVLTF.

V and J are TRBV29-1 and TRBJ1-1; TRBD1 might be the D (6 bases). CDR1 SQVTM and CDR2 ANQGSEA come from the germline V gene. The CDR3 runs 13 residues. Trimming cost V 5 bases and J 6 bases, with 16 bases left between them. The CDR3 reads CSVRPTGSAEAFF. For the CDR3, the DNA is TGCAGCGTTCGGCCTACAGGGTCGGCTGAAGCTTTCTTT. The complete variable domain, with remaining parts taken from reference TRBV29-1 and TRBJ1-1, reads SAVISQKPSRDICQRGTSLTIQCQVDSQVTMMFWYRQQPGQSLTLIATANQGSEATYESGFVIDKFPISRPNLTFSTLTVSNMSPEDSSIYLCSVRPTGSAEAFFGQGTRLTVV.

The chain couples TRBV11-2 to TRBJ1-4; D is undetermined. Germline CDR1 SGHAT, CDR2 FQNNGV. The CDR3 runs to 16 residues. Trimming stripped 1 base from V and 0 bases from J, with 9 bases between. In DNA form, the CDR3 reads TGTGCCAGCAGCTTAGTGAGCGGGACAACTAATGAAAAACTGTTTTTT. It is translated as CASSLVSGTTNEKLFF.

The rearrangement joins TRBV7-9 to TRBJ2-3, with 8 bases identical to TRBD2. J gave up 0 bases and V 5 bases, and 7 bases lay outside the gene matches. CDR3 length: 16 amino acids. Per the germline V gene, CDR1 is SEHNR and CDR2 is FQNEAQ (reference sequence). The CDR3 loop reads CASSPRLASSTDTQYF. Written as DNA, the CDR3 is TGTGCCAGCAGCCCCCGACTAGCGAGTAGCACAGATACGCAGTATTTT.

The V gene is TRBV5-6, the J gene TRBJ1-1; D may be TRBD1 (6 bases). The germline V gene encodes CDR1 SGHDT and CDR2 YYEEEE. The CDR3 has 14 residues. V was clipped by 5 bases and J by 2 bases, with 13 bases between them. CDR3 protein: CASSRRDTNTEAFF. The CDR3 nucleotides read TGTGCCAGCAGTCGGCGGGACACCAACACTGAAGCTTTCTTT.

The rearrangement links TRBV2 to TRBJ1-1, with D possibly TRBD1 on 6 matching bases. V shed 5 bases and J shed 1 base, with 14 bases lying between them. The CDR3 is 15 amino acids. From germline, CDR1 is SNHLY and CDR2 FYNNEI. The CDR3 loop reads CASSTRQATNTEAFF. Here the CDR3 DNA reads TGTGCCAGCAGTACCCGACAGGCCACGAACACTGAAGCTTTCTTT. The complete variable domain, with remaining parts taken from reference TRBV2 and TRBJ1-1, reads EPEVTQTPSHQVTQMGQEVILRCVPISNHLYFYWYRQILGQKVEFLVSFYNNEISEKSEIFDDQFSVERPDGSNFTLKIRSTKLEDSAMYFCASSTRQATNTEAFFGQGTRLTVV.

This clone appeared a few times. The chain has TRBV5-4 and TRBJ2-2, with D unclear. CDR3 length: 14 amino acids. Germline lookup yields CDR1 SGHNT and CDR2 YYREEE (reference sequence). V shed 2 bases and J shed 1 base, with 6 bases lying between them. The CDR3 DNA follows: TGTGCCAGCAGCTTTCGAGAGAACACCGGGGAGCTGTTTTTT. It encodes CASSFRENTGELFF.

In its sample, this clone ranks as medium-sized. The chain employs TRBV28 and TRBJ2-7, with 7 bases aligning to TRBD2. The trim removed 5 bases at V and 5 bases at J, leaving 12 bases unmatched. The CDR3 has 15 amino acids. Germline values: CDR1 MDHEN, CDR2 SYDVKM. The CDR3 bases are TGTGCCAGCAGTCCCCCGGCTAGCGGCGGGCACGAGCAGTACTTC. Encoded protein: CASSPPASGGHEQYF.

The rearrangement joins TRBV5-1 to TRBJ2-5; 9 bases are a match to TRBD1. Germline V gives CDR1 SGHRS, CDR2 YFSETQ. This CDR3 contains 16 residues. V was clipped by 0 bases and J by 5 bases; unmatched bases: 8. DNA of the CDR3: TGCGCCAGCAGCTTGGCGCCGGGACAGGGTTTCGAGACCCAGTACTTC. This translates into CASSLAPGQGFETQYF.

This chain links TRBV7-2 with TRBJ1-5; D call uncertain. CDR1 and CDR2 (germline): SGHTA, FQGNSA. CDR3 length: 14 amino acids. The V end lost 3 bases, the J end lost 2 bases, and 8 bases lay between the germline ends. In DNA, the CDR3 is TGTGCCAGCAGCTTTTCGGCAGGCAATCAGCCCCAGCATTTT. As protein: CASSFSAGNQPQHF. Using reference TRBV7-2 and TRBJ1-5 for the parts outside the CDR3, the full variable domain is GAGVSQSPSNKVTEKGKDVELRCDPISGHTALYWYRQSLGQGLEFLIYFQGNSAPDKSGLPSDRFSAERTGGSVSTLTIQRTQQEDSAVYLCASSFSAGNQPQHFGDGTRLSIL.

The chain uses TRBV4-1 and TRBJ1-1; D uncertain. The CDR3 covers 11 residues. The germline gives CDR1 MGHRA, CDR2 YSYEKL. Trimming removed 3 bases from V and 10 bases from J, with 9 bases in between. The CDR3 sequence is CASSQEGSAFF. The CDR3 nucleotides are TGCGCCAGCAGCCAGGAAGGTTCAGCTTTCTTT.